This T cell receptor (beta chain) was profiled in a study of shared clonotypes between healthy human individuals. Background on the study: CD4 naive and memory got three plates each, CD8 naive two, CD8 memory one.

It was into CD45RA+ naive and CD45RA-negative memory subsets that the CD4+ cells were split. Trimming removed 2 bases from V and 3 bases from J, with 12 bases in between. This CDR3 spans 15 amino acids. Per germline, CDR1 SGHTA and CDR2 FQGNSA. The assay was immunoSEQ multiplex PCR, and TCRdb's table has in-frame clones only and misses some. The profile shows 550,000 to 850,000 clones, around 67% of them singletons. The rearrangement uses TRBV7-2 and TRBJ2-3; D might be TRBD2 (5 bases). This sequence was found in a woman aged 25 to 45 in good health. Specimen: memory CD4+ T cells sorted from blood. Documented subset: CD45RA-negative fraction. CDR3: CASSLISGITDTQYF. The CDR3 DNA is TGTGCCAGCAGCTTAATAAGCGGCATTACAGATACGCAGTATTTT.